One and the same sample provided the 8 T cell receptor beta chains below, sequenced in a study of OX40 agonist ivuxolimab in advanced cancers. The protocol was immunoSEQ multiplex PCR, while the TCRdb copy is restricted to in-frame clones and leaves out a portion. Of fewer than 70,000 clones listed, roughly 82% were seen once; the top ten hold approximately 6%. The sequencing used CD4+ or CD8+ T cells sorted from blood, collected in a trial of the OX40 agonist ivuxolimab. These receptor sequences come from an adult with an advanced solid tumor such as melanoma, head and neck, liver or kidney cancer.

The CDR3: CASRGPGTGELFF. The CDR3 nucleotides are TGTGCCAGCCGTGGGCCCGGGACCGGGGAGCTGTTTTTT. This rearrangement joins TRBV2 to TRBJ2-2; unclear D gene. CDR3 size: 13 residues. V shed 8 bases and J shed 5 bases, with 12 bases lying between them. Germline V lookup: CDR1 SNHLY, CDR2 FYNNEI. The whole variable domain, remainder taken from reference TRBV2 and TRBJ2-2, is EPEVTQTPSHQVTQMGQEVILRCVPISNHLYFYWYRQILGQKVEFLVSFYNNEISEKSEIFDDQFSVERPDGSNFTLKIRSTKLEDSAMYFCASRGPGTGELFFGEGSRLTVL.

This chain links TRBV30 with TRBJ2-5; weak D call: TRBD2 (7 bases). This CDR3 region has 15 residues. Deletions cut 1 base from V and 0 bases from J, with 12 bases between. The germline CDR1 and CDR2 sequences are GTSNPN and SVGIG (reference sequence). The CDR3 loop reads CAWSARGAYQETQYF. For the CDR3, the DNA is TGTGCCTGGAGTGCCCGGGGGGCCTACCAAGAGACCCAGTACTTC.

The sample holds one count of this clone. One end of the junction fails to match germline, which may point to a read error. The rearrangement joins TRBV18 to TRBJ2-5, with TRBD1 matching over 8 bases. Germline CDR1 is KGHSH and CDR2 is LQKENI. This CDR3 has 13 residues. The CDR3 loop reads CASSPGTDRDRHF. For the CDR3, the DNA is TGTGCCAGCTCACCGGGGACAGACAGGGACAGGCACTTC.

The rearrangement links TRBV7-3 to TRBJ2-1; tentative D call: TRBD2 (6 bases). CDR3 size: 16 residues. V lost 2 bases and J lost 4, with 15 bases in between. Looked up from germline, CDR1 is SGHTA and CDR2 is FQGTGA. The CDR3 sequence is CASSLGGMTLYNEQFF. The CDR3 region has the DNA TGTGCCAGCAGCTTAGGCGGGATGACCTTATACAATGAGCAGTTCTTC.

The chain joins TRBV29-1 to TRBJ2-3; 8 nucleotides match TRBD2. Trimming took 8 bases from V and 1 from J; bases not matched to a gene: 5. CDR1 SQVTM and CDR2 ANQGSEA come from the germline V gene. The CDR3 covers 13 residues. CDR3 loop: CSHSGGGTDTQYF. CDR3 nucleotides: TGCAGCCACAGCGGGGGAGGCACAGATACGCAGTATTTT.

This clone was recorded a few times. The chain has TRBV7-9 and TRBJ1-1, with TRBD1 matching 7 bases. The CDR3 consists of 14 residues. The germline gives CDR1 SEHNR, CDR2 FQNEAQ (reference sequence). The V segment lost 3 bases and the J segment 4 bases; nucleotides outside the gene matches: 5. As DNA, the CDR3 is TGTGCCAGCAGCTTGAGACAGGGCAGCACTGAAGCTTTCTTT. Residues: CASSLRQGSTEAFF.

This chain uses TRBV27 with TRBJ2-3, with 11 positions matching TRBD1. The CDR3 spans 17 residues. Germline trimming cut 3 bases from V and 2 bases from J; bases unmatched to any gene: 7. CDR1 MNHEY and CDR2 SMNVEV come from the germline V gene (reference sequence). The CDR3, as DNA: TGTGCCAGCAGTTTCGATGGACAGGGGGCAAACACAGATACGCAGTATTTT. Amino acids: CASSFDGQGANTDTQYF.

CDR3 in DNA: TGTGCCAGCATAACGGGGGGGCGGATCTATGGCTACACCTTC. Protein: CASITGGRIYGYTF. This chain joins TRBV28 and TRBJ1-2; D is possibly TRBD1 (6 bases). CDR3 length: 14 amino acids. Trimming removed 7 bases at V and 4 bases at J, with 16 bases between. Germline V gives CDR1 MDHEN, CDR2 SYDVKM.